These 19 T cell receptor beta chains were all obtained from the same sample, sequenced in a study of Graves' ophthalmopathy and Graves' hyperthyroidism. RNA transcripts served as template for amplifying TCR beta CDR3 sequences. The library came from an HTBI-primed first-round RT-PCR and a second-round multiplex PCR. A single record per CDR3 protein comes from TCRdb applying MiXCR to the multiplex PCR reads. The repertoire consists of 680,000 or so distinct CDR3 sequences, with 22% occurring once and the leading ten covering roughly 6.9%. The sequencing sample was made of peripheral blood. The receptors here all came from a woman aged 18 to 35 with stable Graves' hyperthyroidism. Some clones in this sample may be carry-over from other donors' samples.

This clonotype was seen at least ten times. The rearrangement joins TRBV5-1 to TRBJ1-1; TRBD1 aligns across 8 bases. With 4 bases clipped from V and 0 bases from J, the junction kept 8 bases outside the gene matches. The germline gives CDR1 SGHRS, CDR2 YFSETQ. CDR3 length: 16 amino acids. The DNA for the CDR3 is TGCGCCAGCAGCCACCGGGACAGGTTATTGAACACTGAAGCTTTCTTT. Protein sequence: CASSHRDRLLNTEAFF. The full variable domain, its missing parts supplied by reference TRBV5-1 and TRBJ1-1, is KAGVTQTPRYLIKTRGQQVTLSCSPISGHRSVSWYQQTPGQGLQFLFEYFSETQRNKGNFPGRFSGRQFSNSRSEMNVSTLELGDSALYLCASSHRDRLLNTEAFFGQGTRLTVV.

This clonotype was found a few times. The rearrangement links TRBV4-1 to TRBJ2-5; TRBD2 matches 7 bases. Losses at the gene ends were 0 bases for V and 6 bases for J; bases not matched to a gene: 4. This CDR3 has 14 amino acids. The V gene's germline CDR1 is MGHRA and CDR2 YSYEKL. This chain's CDR3 is CASSQDPSGQTQYF. CDR3 nucleotide sequence: TGCGCCAGCAGCCAAGACCCTAGCGGACAGACCCAGTACTTC.

J is TRBJ2-7 and V is TRBV28; 7 bases are shared with TRBD1. Germline V lookup: CDR1 MDHEN, CDR2 SYDVKM. The CDR3 sequence is 12 residues long. Trimming took 6 bases from V and 5 from J; bases not matched to a gene: 4. This CDR3 is CASSSGTDEQYF. CDR3 DNA: TGTGCCAGCAGCTCCGGGACAGACGAGCAGTACTTC.

This clonotype was seen at least ten times. V usage is TRBV6-1 and J usage is TRBJ1-5; TRBD1 aligns across 10 bases. Germline CDR1 and CDR2: MNHNS and SASEGT. The CDR3 extends over 14 amino acids. The trim removed 4 bases at V and 7 bases at J, leaving 4 bases unmatched. CDR3 sequence (DNA): TGTGCCAGCAGTGCGACAGGGGGCTGGCAGCCCCAGCATTTT. Its translation is CASSATGGWQPQHF.

The sample holds many counts of this clonotype. V usage is TRBV6-1 and J usage is TRBJ1-6; TRBD1 is a possible D gene (6 bases). The CDR3 has 13 residues. From germline, CDR1 is MNHNS and CDR2 SASEGT. Trimming removed 8 bases from V and 9 bases from J, with 14 bases in between. CDR3 coding DNA: TGTGCCAGCTCGACAGGTTTTACTTCACCCCTCCACTTT. It specifies CASSTGFTSPLHF.

V is TRBV28 and J is TRBJ1-2, with unresolved D. Between the trimmed V and J ends, which lost 1 base and 8 bases, there was a span of 14 bases. This CDR3 has 14 residues. Germline V gene sequence: CDR1 MDHEN, CDR2 SYDVKM. CDR3 in amino acids: CASSLSLGFGGYTF. CDR3 coding DNA: TGTGCCAGCAGTTTATCACTGGGTTTCGGGGGCTACACCTTC.

This clonotype was detected only a few times. The V and J genes are TRBV4-1 and TRBJ2-7, with 7 bases lining up with TRBD1. The CDR3 is made up of 13 amino acids. V was pared by 3 bases and J by 5 bases, with 4 bases of the junction left unmatched. CDR1 and CDR2 from the germline V gene are MGHRA and YSYEKL. The CDR3: CASSQGQLDEQYF. CDR3 DNA: TGCGCCAGCAGCCAGGGACAGTTAGACGAGCAGTACTTC.

In the case of this clonotype: With a much larger clone just one base away, this may be a read error. The CDR3 end shows no conserved phenylalanine or tryptophan, and so a read error is likely. The chain has TRBV27 and TRBJ1-2, with D perhaps matching TRBD1 (5 bases). The germline V and J ends were trimmed by 5 bases and 4 bases, with 11 bases remaining between them. The V gene's germline CDR1 is MNHEY and CDR2 SMNVEV (reference sequence). This CDR3 has 13 residues. The CDR3 nucleotides are TGTGCCAGCAGTCCACGGGGGTTCTATGGCTACACCTAC. Amino acid sequence: CASSPRGFYGYTY.

V is TRBV2 and J is TRBJ2-7, with 7 bases matching TRBD2. The V and J ends lost 6 bases and 2 bases, in that order; junction bases with no gene match: 10. CDR3 length: 15 residues. Germline V gene data show CDR1 as SNHLY and CDR2 as FYNNEI. The CDR3 DNA follows: TGTGCCAGCAGCTCTTCTAGCGGAAAAACCTACGAGCAGTACTTC. Residues: CASSSSSGKTYEQYF.

This clonotype was seen at least ten times. The chain recombines TRBV5-1 with TRBJ1-1; D is perhaps TRBD1 (6 bases). V was cut by 2 bases and J by 1 base, with 12 bases left in between. The CDR3 is 15 amino acids. Germline CDR1 SGHRS, CDR2 YFSETQ. As DNA, the CDR3 is TGCGCCAGCAGCTTTCTTCCGGGACAGAACACTGAAGCTTTCTTT. Amino acids: CASSFLPGQNTEAFF.

This clonotype was seen at least ten times. The CDR3 protein is CASAGEPQETQYF. The CDR3 bases are TGTGCCAGCGCAGGGGAGCCCCAAGAGACCCAGTACTTC. The rearrangement uses TRBV28 and TRBJ2-5; D is perhaps TRBD1 (6 bases). The CDR3 is 13 amino acids. Looked up from germline, CDR1 is MDHEN and CDR2 is SYDVKM. Trimming removed 8 bases from V and 1 base from J, with 11 bases in between.

This clonotype was seen only a few times. The chain has TRBV18 and TRBJ1-3; D remains unclear. This CDR3 is built from 15 residues. In germline, CDR1 is KGHSH, CDR2 LQKENI. The ends were cut back, 3 bases at V and 0 bases at J, with 9 bases in the middle. The CDR3 loop reads CASSPRGNSGNTIYF. CDR3 sequence (DNA): TGTGCCAGCTCACCCCGGGGAAACTCTGGAAACACCATATATTTT.

This clonotype has a count of ten or more. V usage is TRBV6-1 and J usage is TRBJ1-1, with D unclear. The CDR3 covers 13 residues. The V gene's germline CDR1 is MNHNS and CDR2 SASEGT. V was trimmed by 6 bases and J by 3 bases, leaving 11 bases between them. CDR3 residues: CASREVSDTEAFF. Here the CDR3 DNA reads TGTGCCAGCAGAGAGGTGAGCGACACTGAAGCTTTCTTT.

This clonotype was picked up many times. This chain connects TRBV5-1 to TRBJ1-1, with D perhaps matching TRBD1 (5 bases). The ends were cut back, 5 bases at V and 2 bases at J, with 13 bases in the middle. Germline V lookup: CDR1 SGHRS, CDR2 YFSETQ. This CDR3 contains 14 residues. Here the CDR3 DNA reads TGCGCCAGCAGGGTTGACAGACAAAACACTGAAGCTTTCTTT. This encodes CASRVDRQNTEAFF.

This clonotype was seen many times. The rearrangement links TRBV11-2 to TRBJ1-1, with a tentative D call TRBD1 (5 bases). In germline, CDR1 is SGHAT, CDR2 FQNNGV. The germline V and J ends were trimmed by 1 base and 7 bases, with 10 bases remaining between them. The CDR3 runs to 13 residues. CDR3 sequence reads: CASSLGGELEAFF. The CDR3 nucleotides are TGTGCCAGCAGCTTAGGGGGGGAGCTTGAAGCTTTCTTT.

There are many counts of this clonotype. The J gene is TRBJ2-5, the V gene TRBV20-1; 7 nucleotides match TRBD1. This CDR3 is 14 amino acids long. Germline assignment: CDR1 DFQATT and CDR2 SNEGSKA (reference sequence). The junction had 6 bases not matched to a gene; V was cut back by 5 bases and J by 0 bases. The DNA for the CDR3 is TGCAGTGCTGGTCCGACAGGGTACCAAGAGACCCAGTACTTC. It codes for CSAGPTGYQETQYF.

The chain employs TRBV28 and TRBJ1-1; 7 bases are shared with TRBD1. The junction had 10 bases not matched to a gene; V was cut back by 6 bases and J by 0 bases. CDR3 length equals 16 residues. The germline V gene has CDR1 MDHEN and CDR2 SYDVKM. The CDR3 nucleotides are TGTGCCAGCAGAACTAGACAGGGATCCATGAACACTGAAGCTTTCTTT. Amino acid sequence: CASRTRQGSMNTEAFF.

This clonotype was detected only a few times. The chain employs TRBV6-2 or TRBV6-3 and TRBJ1-1, with a possible D match to TRBD1 (6 bases). The CDR3 has 15 residues. The germline gives CDR1 MNHEY, CDR2 SVGEGT. V lost 0 bases and J 4 bases, leaving 12 bases between the germline ends. This CDR3 is CASSYSQGYVTEAFF. The DNA of the CDR3 is TGTGCCAGCAGTTACTCCCAGGGGTATGTCACTGAAGCTTTCTTT.

This clonotype has a count of ten or more. This sequence may be a read error, since a much larger clone differs from it by one base. The chain links TRBV20-1 to TRBJ1-1, with D perhaps matching TRBD1 (5 bases). The CDR3 sequence is 14 residues long. Germline lookup yields CDR1 DFQATT and CDR2 SNEGSKA (reference sequence). Trimming pared 2 bases from V and 3 bases from J, leaving 13 bases between. This CDR3 is CSARLTGRDTEAFF. As DNA, the CDR3 is TGCAGTGCTAGACTTACAGGCCGAGACACTGAAGCTTTCTTT.